This T cell receptor beta chain was obtained from a study of T cells in women clearing cervical HPV infection. Across the study: Case blood was drawn a median about 150 days after lesion detection.

Using immunoSEQ multiplex PCR, the repertoire was profiled, and TCRdb retains in-frame clones only, with some absent. The specimen's table records tens of thousands of clones. Germline CDR1 is SNHLY and CDR2 is FYNNEI. The V segment lost 5 bases and the J segment 5 bases; nucleotides outside the gene matches: 4. The length of the CDR3 is 15 residues. Details on this clone: The read comes to an end 3 residues before the CDR3 does, leaving the germline J gene to fill in the end.

The source of this sequence is a woman between 18 and 70 years old with a cervical HPV16 infection that either progressed to CIN3+ or cleared (not recorded which). The chain couples TRBV2 to TRBJ2-1; 12 bases match TRBD2. Specimen: blood buffy coat. CDR3 DNA, as far as it was read: TGTGCCAGCAGTAGTTCTAGCGGGAGGGACAATGAG. The encoded protein is CASSSSSGRDNE. The whole CDR3 sequence is CASSSSSGRDNEQFF.